Following are 3 T cell receptor beta chains from one sample sequenced in a study of T cell responses to AZD1222 COVID-19 vaccine. Profiling relied on immunoSEQ multiplex PCR, and the TCRdb table lists in-frame clones only, not all of them. Of 70,000 to 95,000 clones listed, roughly 90% are singletons. Sequenced here: peripheral blood, sampled on day 0 of MenACWY control vaccination. Receptors originate from an adult in good health.

This sequence joins TRBV4-3 and TRBJ1-3, with 9 bases that match TRBD1. This CDR3 spans 15 amino acids. Germline V lookup: CDR1 LGHNA, CDR2 YSLEER. Trimming cost V 9 bases and J 2 bases; bases outside gene matches: 8. The CDR3 sequence is CASGQGQGTGNTIYF. The CDR3 bases are TGCGCCAGTGGACAGGGGCAAGGGACTGGAAACACCATATATTTT.

The rearrangement joins TRBV20-1 to TRBJ2-5; weak D call: TRBD2 (5 bases). The germline gives CDR1 DFQATT, CDR2 SNEGSKA (reference sequence). Trimming took 4 bases from V and 9 from J, leaving 12 bases between them. The length of the CDR3 is 11 residues. The CDR3 loop reads CSAKRAEAQYF. The CDR3 coding sequence is TGCAGTGCTAAAAGGGCGGAGGCCCAGTACTTC.

The chain uses TRBV12-3 or TRBV12-4 and TRBJ2-5, with D uncertain. The CDR3 consists of 13 residues. V was pared by 2 bases and J by 2 bases, with 6 bases between. The CDR3 DNA reads TGTGCCAGCAGTTTAAAGCTGCAAGAGACCCAGTACTTC. Protein: CASSLKLQETQYF.